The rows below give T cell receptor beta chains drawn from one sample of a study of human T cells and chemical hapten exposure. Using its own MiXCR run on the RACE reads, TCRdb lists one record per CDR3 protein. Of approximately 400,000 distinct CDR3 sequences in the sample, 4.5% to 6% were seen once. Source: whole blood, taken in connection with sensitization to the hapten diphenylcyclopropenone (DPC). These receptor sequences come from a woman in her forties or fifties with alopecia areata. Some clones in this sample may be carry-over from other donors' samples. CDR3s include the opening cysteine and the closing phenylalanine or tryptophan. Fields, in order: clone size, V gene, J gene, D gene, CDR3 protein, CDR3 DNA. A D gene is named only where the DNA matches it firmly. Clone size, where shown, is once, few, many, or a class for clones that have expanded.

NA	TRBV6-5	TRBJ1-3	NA	CASSRGRRGNTIYF	TGTGCCAGCAGTAGGGGGAGGCGCGGAAACACCATATATTTT
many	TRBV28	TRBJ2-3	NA	CASLGTASTDTQYF	TGTGCCAGCTTAGGGACGGCCAGCACAGATACGCAGTATTTT
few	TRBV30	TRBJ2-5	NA	CAWSVYPGETQYF	TGTGCCTGGAGTGTATATCCCGGGGAGACCCAGTACTTC
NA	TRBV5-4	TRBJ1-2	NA	CASSLSQYGYTF	TGTGCCAGCAGCTTGAGTCAGTATGGCTACACCTTC
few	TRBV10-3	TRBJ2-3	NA	CAISELPPEADTQYF	TGTGCCATCAGTGAGCTTCCCCCCGAGGCAGATACGCAGTATTTT
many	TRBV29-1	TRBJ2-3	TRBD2	CSVGAGLGTDTQYF	TGCAGCGTTGGAGCTGGACTAGGAACAGATACGCAGTATTTT
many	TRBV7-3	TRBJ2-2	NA	CASSVQGFPNTGELFF	TGTGCCAGCAGCGTTCAGGGTTTCCCGAACACCGGGGAGCTGTTTTTT
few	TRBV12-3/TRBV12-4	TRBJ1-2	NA	CASSSRAPWGYGYTF	TGTGCCAGCAGTTCCCGGGCCCCTTGGGGCTATGGCTACACCTTC
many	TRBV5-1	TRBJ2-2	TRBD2	CASSQGLAGNTGELFF	TGCGCCAGCAGCCAGGGACTAGCGGGAAACACCGGGGAGCTGTTTTTT
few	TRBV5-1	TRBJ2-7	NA	CASSLQAAITYEQYF	TGCGCCAGCAGCCTCCAAGCGGCAATTACCTACGAGCAGTACTTC
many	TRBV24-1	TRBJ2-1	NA	CATSDATYNEQFF	TGTGCCACCAGTGACGCTACCTACAATGAGCAGTTCTTC
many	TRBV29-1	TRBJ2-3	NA	CSVEESSADTQYF	TGCAGCGTTGAAGAGTCTAGTGCAGATACGCAGTATTTT
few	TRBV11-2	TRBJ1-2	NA	CASSSPEGGISGGYTF	TGTGCCAGCAGCTCCCCCGAGGGTGGCATCTCGGGGGGCTACACCTTC
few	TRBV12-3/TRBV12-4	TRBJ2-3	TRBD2	CASSLYGAGGTGTQYF	TGTGCCAGCAGCCTCTATGGAGCGGGGGGTACAGGGACGCAGTATTTT
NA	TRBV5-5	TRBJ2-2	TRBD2	CASSTGGVTTGELFF	TGTGCCAGCAGCACGGGAGGGGTTACCACCGGGGAGCTGTTTTTT
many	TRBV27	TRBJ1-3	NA	CASSLNSGNTIYF	TGTGCCAGCAGTTTAAACTCTGGAAACACCATATATTTT
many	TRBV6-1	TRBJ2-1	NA	CASSDGGEQFF	TGTGCCAGCAGTGATGGGGGCGAGCAGTTCTTC
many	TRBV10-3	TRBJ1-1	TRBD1	CAISEREGAGTEAFF	TGTGCCATCAGTGAACGTGAGGGGGCAGGCACTGAAGCTTTCTTT
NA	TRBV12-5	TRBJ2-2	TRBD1	CASGFDRDHTGELFF	TGTGCTAGTGGTTTCGACAGGGATCACACCGGGGAGCTGTTTTTT
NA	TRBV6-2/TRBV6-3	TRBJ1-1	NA	CASSYPRESTEAFF	TGTGCCAGCAGTTATCCCAGGGAGTCCACTGAAGCTTTCTTT
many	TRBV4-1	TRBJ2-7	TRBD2	CASSPGLAGADSYEQYF	TGCGCCAGCAGCCCGGGACTAGCGGGGGCGGACTCCTACGAGCAGTACTTC
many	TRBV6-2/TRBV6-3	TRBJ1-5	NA	CASSYSLVRGLNQPQHF	TGTGCCAGCAGTTACTCGTTGGTTCGAGGGTTGAATCAGCCCCAGCATTTT
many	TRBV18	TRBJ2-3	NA	CASSLWTQPTDTQYF	TGTGCCAGCTCTCTGTGGACACAGCCCACAGATACGCAGTATTTT
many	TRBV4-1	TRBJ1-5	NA	CASSIGQNQPQHF	TGCGCCAGCAGCATCGGACAGAATCAGCCCCAGCATTTT
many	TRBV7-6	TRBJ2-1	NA	CASSQFSASTPNEQFF	TGTGCCAGCAGCCAATTCTCAGCGTCGACGCCCAATGAGCAGTTCTTC
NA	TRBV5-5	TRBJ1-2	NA	CASSPGPTYYGYTF	TGTGCCAGCAGCCCGGGTCCGACCTACTATGGCTACACCTTC
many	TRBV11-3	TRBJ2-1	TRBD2	CASSSGLAGGGAHEQFF	TGTGCCAGCAGCTCGGGACTAGCGGGAGGTGGGGCACATGAGCAGTTCTTC
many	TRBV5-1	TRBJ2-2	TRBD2	CASSLLAGGERELFF	TGCGCCAGCAGCTTACTAGCGGGAGGCGAAAGGGAGCTGTTTTTT
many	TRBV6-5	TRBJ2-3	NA	CASSLRIALSTDTQYF	TGTGCCAGCAGCCTAAGAATAGCGCTGAGCACAGATACGCAGTATTTT
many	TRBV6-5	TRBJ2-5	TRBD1	CASSWDRAAVTQYF	TGTGCCAGCAGTTGGGACAGGGCCGCAGTGACCCAGTACTTC
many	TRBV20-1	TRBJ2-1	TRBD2	CSAPGLAGVRLGEQFF	TGCAGTGCCCCTGGACTAGCGGGAGTCAGATTAGGTGAGCAGTTCTTC
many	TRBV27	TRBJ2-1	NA	CASSSGSAYNEQFF	TGTGCCAGCAGTTCCGGGTCCGCCTACAATGAGCAGTTCTTC
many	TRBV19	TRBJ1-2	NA	CASSMEGWNGYTF	TGTGCCAGTAGTATGGAGGGGTGGAACGGCTACACCTTC
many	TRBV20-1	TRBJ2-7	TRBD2	CSATGTSASYEQYF	TGCAGTGCCACCGGGACTAGCGCTTCCTACGAGCAGTACTTC
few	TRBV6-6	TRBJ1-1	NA	CASTAEQNTEAFF	TGTGCCAGCACCGCAGAGCAGAACACTGAAGCTTTCTTT
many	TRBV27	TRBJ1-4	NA	CASSLSRGVHEKLFF	TGTGCCAGCAGTTTATCGCGAGGGGTGCATGAAAAACTGTTTTTT
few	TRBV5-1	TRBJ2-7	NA	CASSLERGNEQYF	TGCGCCAGCAGCTTGGAACGAGGAAACGAGCAGTACTTC